The clone carrying this T cell receptor (beta chain) was counted a few times. The germline V gene has CDR1 MDHEN and CDR2 SYDVKM. Trimming removed 5 bases from V and 6 bases from J, with 5 bases in between. The CDR3 is made up of 10 amino acids. Semi-nested PCR with Nested Universal Primer A followed constant-region reverse priming of full-length variable regions. TCRdb analysed the 5' RACE reads with MiXCR anew, one entry per CDR3 protein. The sample contains tens of thousands of distinct CDR3 sequences, around 28% of which appear only once. This sequence joins TRBV28 and TRBJ2-7; D call uncertain. Material for sequencing was naive CD4+ T cells sorted from blood. The subset was: naive CD4+ T cells, CD4+CD45RA+CD25-. This clonotype originated in a female donor with breast cancer. The CDR3: CASSRAEQYF. In DNA, the CDR3 is TGTGCCAGCAGTCGAGCCGAGCAGTACTTC. Full variable domain (missing parts from reference TRBV28 and TRBJ2-7): DVKVTQSSRYLVKRTGEKVFLECVQDMDHENMFWYRQDPGLGLRLIYFSYDVKMKEKGDIPEGYSVSREKKERFSLILESASTNQTSMYLCASSRAEQYFGPGTRLTVT.